This T cell receptor beta chain was obtained from a study of T cells in localized non-small cell lung cancer. This clone has just one count. Germline V gene data show CDR1 as LNHDA and CDR2 as SQIVND (reference sequence). The CDR3 is made up of 16 amino acids. Trimming removed 1 base at V and 1 base at J, with 10 bases between. Sequencing was performed with immunoSEQ multiplex PCR; in TCRdb, only in-frame clones are kept and a portion is missing. The data hold some 11,000 clones, with around three quarters observed a single time. V usage is TRBV19 and J usage is TRBJ2-2, with D unclear. Specimen: peripheral blood, collected before any cancer treatment. The origin of this receptor is a male donor at least 60 years old with stage I lung adenocarcinoma. The CDR3 nucleotides read TGTGCCAGTAGTATAGGAGGCTACCTGAACACCGGGGAGCTGTTTTTT. Amino acids: CASSIGGYLNTGELFF.